This T cell receptor beta chain originates from a study of blood T cell repertoires in COVID-19. Study context: Specimens from acute and convalescent COVID-19 originated in the United States, Italy and Spain. T cells, B-cell-depleted T cells, or PBMCs provided the cDNA or gDNA that served as material.

Authors' methods: Reference gene primer amplification in the assay estimated nucleated cell counts. Assay: immunoSEQ multiplex PCR; the TCRdb copy retains only in-frame clones and omits some. Clone size and the V and J calls come from that table; the DNA yielded D and trimming. The repertoire holds 200,000 to 250,000 clones, with 85% to 90% as singletons. The V end lost 3 bases, the J end lost 2 bases, and 20 bases lay between the germline ends. Germline V gene data show CDR1 as LNHDA and CDR2 as SQIVND (reference sequence). There are 17 residues in the CDR3. The V gene is TRBV19, the J gene TRBJ2-7, with D perhaps TRBD2 (6 bases). Material: peripheral blood. This TCR derives from an elderly man with acute or convalescent COVID-19. CDR3 protein: CASSIQVGASVAYEQYF. The DNA of the CDR3 is TGTGCCAGTAGTATTCAGGTCGGGGCTAGCGTTGCCTACGAGCAGTACTTC.